The clone carrying this T cell receptor (beta chain) showed up just a few times. Antigen unknown. The sample belongs to a study of vaccination effects on CD4 cells after COVID-19. Overall study context: Participants got two doses of BNT162b2 or mRNA-1273 vaccine. Regarding the study as a whole: Infection-derived and vaccine-derived clones contracted markedly late after vaccination.

Using immunoSEQ multiplex PCR, the repertoire was profiled, and TCRdb retains in-frame clones only, with some absent. This sample has around 30,000 clones, with roughly two thirds found just once. Viral peptide pool expansion of antigen-specific CD4+ T cells preceded sequencing in the ViraFEST assay. The authors isolated CD4+ T cells after ten to eleven days of culture. All vaccine recipients tested negative for nucleocapsid antibodies and had never contracted SARS-CoV-2 infection. A half-medium replacement with IL-2 medium was carried out on days 3 and 7. V was pared by 4 bases and J by 7 bases, with 20 bases between. The germline V gene has CDR1 SEHNR and CDR2 FQNEAQ (reference sequence). The CDR3 is 17 amino acids.

This receptor was taken from a human donor who received a COVID-19 vaccine. The rearrangement joins TRBV7-9 to TRBJ1-6; tentative D call: TRBD1 (6 bases). Sequenced material: CD4+ T cells from PBMCs cultured with HCoV-229E spike peptides, taken before COVID-19 vaccination. DNA for the CDR3: TGTGCCAGCAGCTCCACCCGGGGGCAGGGACGGAATTCACCCCTCCACTTT. It codes for CASSSTRGQGRNSPLHF.